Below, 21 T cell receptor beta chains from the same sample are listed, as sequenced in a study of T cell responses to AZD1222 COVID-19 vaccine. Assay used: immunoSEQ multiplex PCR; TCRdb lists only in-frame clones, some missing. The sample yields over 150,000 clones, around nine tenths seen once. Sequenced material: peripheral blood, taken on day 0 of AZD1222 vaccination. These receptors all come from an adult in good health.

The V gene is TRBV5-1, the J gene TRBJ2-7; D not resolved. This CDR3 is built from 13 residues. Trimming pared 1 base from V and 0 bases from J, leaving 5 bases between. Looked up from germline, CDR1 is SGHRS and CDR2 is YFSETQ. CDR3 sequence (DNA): TGCGCCAGCAGCTTGATTAGCTCCTACGAGCAGTACTTC. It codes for CASSLISSYEQYF.

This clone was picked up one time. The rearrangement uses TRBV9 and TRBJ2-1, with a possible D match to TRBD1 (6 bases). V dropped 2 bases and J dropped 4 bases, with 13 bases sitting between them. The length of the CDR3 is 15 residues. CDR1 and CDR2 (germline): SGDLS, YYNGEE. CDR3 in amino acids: CASSVTGTRYNEQFF. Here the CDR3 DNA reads TGTGCCAGCAGCGTGACAGGCACCCGGTACAATGAGCAGTTCTTC. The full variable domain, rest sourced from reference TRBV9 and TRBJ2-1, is DSGVTQTPKHLITATGQRVTLRCSPRSGDLSVYWYQQSLDQGLQFLIQYYNGEERAKGNILERFSAQQFPDLHSELNLSSLELGDSALYFCASSVTGTRYNEQFFGPGTRLTVL.

CDR3 in amino acids: CASGKDRVHEQYF. CDR3 coding DNA: TGTGCCAGCGGAAAGGATAGGGTCCACGAGCAGTACTTC. The chain is built from TRBV3-1 (or the pseudogene TRBV3-2) and TRBJ2-7; D unclear. Trimming left V 8 bases short and J 5 bases short, with 16 bases between. The V gene's germline CDR1 is LGHDT and CDR2 YNNKEL (reference sequence). This CDR3 region has 13 residues.

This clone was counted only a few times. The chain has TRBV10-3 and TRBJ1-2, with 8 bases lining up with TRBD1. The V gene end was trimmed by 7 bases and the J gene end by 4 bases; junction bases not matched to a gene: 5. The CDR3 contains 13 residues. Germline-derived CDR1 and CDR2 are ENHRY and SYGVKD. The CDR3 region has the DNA TGTGCCATCACAGGGGGCTCCTCCTATGGCTACACCTTC. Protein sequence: CAITGGSSYGYTF.

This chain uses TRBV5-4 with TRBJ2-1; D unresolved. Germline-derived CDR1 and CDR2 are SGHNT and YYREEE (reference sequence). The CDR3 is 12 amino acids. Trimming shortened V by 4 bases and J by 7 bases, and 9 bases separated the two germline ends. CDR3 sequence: CASSLDLNEQFF. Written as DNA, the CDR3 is TGTGCCAGCAGCCTTGACCTAAATGAGCAGTTCTTC.

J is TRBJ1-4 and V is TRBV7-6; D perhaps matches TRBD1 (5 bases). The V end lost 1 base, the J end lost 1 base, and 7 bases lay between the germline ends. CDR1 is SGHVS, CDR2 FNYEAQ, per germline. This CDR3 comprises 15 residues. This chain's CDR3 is CASSLGGGTNEKLFF. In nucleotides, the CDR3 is TGTGCCAGCAGCTTAGGGGGGGGAACTAATGAAAAACTGTTTTTT.

This CDR3 reads CASSLNAGNYGYTF. In nucleotides, the CDR3 is TGCGCCAGCAGCCTCAACGCAGGGAACTATGGCTACACCTTC. The rearrangement uses TRBV5-1 and TRBJ1-2, with a weak D call TRBD1 (5 bases). Germline CDR1 SGHRS, CDR2 YFSETQ. The ends were cut back, 4 bases at V and 2 bases at J, with 12 bases in the middle. The CDR3 runs 14 residues. Looking up the rest from reference TRBV5-1 and TRBJ1-2 gives the full variable domain: KAGVTQTPRYLIKTRGQQVTLSCSPISGHRSVSWYQQTPGQGLQFLFEYFSETQRNKGNFPGRFSGRQFSNSRSEMNVSTLELGDSALYLCASSLNAGNYGYTFGSGTRLTVV.

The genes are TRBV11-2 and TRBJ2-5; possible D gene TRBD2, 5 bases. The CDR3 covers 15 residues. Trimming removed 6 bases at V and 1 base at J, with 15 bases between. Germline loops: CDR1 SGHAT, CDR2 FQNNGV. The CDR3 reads CASRPTSFGQETQYF. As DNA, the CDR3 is TGTGCCAGCAGACCTACTAGTTTTGGCCAAGAGACCCAGTACTTC. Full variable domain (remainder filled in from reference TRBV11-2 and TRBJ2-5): EAGVAQSPRYKIIEKRQSVAFWCNPISGHATLYWYQQILGQGPKLLIQFQNNGVVDDSQLPKDRFSAERLKGVDSTLKIQPAKLEDSAVYLCASRPTSFGQETQYFGPGTRLLVL.

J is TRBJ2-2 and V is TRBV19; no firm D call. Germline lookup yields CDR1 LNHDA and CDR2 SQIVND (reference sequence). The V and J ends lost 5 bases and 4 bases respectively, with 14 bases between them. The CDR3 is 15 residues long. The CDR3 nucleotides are TGTGCCAGTAGTTGGGGTGGAGCTATCACCGGGGAGCTGTTTTTT. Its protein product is CASSWGGAITGELFF.

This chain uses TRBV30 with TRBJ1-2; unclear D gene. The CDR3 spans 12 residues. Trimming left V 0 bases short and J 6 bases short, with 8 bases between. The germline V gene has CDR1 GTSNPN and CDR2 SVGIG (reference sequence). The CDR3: CAWSVHTDGYTF. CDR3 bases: TGTGCCTGGAGTGTACATACCGATGGCTACACCTTC. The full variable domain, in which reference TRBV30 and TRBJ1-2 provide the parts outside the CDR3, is SQTIHQWPATLVQPVGSPLSLECTVEGTSNPNLYWYRQAAGRGLQLLFYSVGIGQISSEVPQNLSASRPQDRQFILSSKKLLLSDSGFYLCAWSVHTDGYTFGSGTRLTVV.

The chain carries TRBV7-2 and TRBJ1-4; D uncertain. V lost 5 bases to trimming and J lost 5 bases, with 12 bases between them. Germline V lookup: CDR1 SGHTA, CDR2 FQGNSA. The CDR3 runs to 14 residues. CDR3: CASSPTGRNEKLFF. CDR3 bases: TGTGCCAGCAGCCCGACGGGTCGGAATGAAAAACTGTTTTTT.

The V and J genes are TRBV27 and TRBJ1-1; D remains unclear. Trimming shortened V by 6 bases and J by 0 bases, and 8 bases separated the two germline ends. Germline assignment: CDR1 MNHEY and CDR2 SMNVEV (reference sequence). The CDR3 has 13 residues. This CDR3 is CASSLLMNTEAFF. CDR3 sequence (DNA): TGTGCCAGCAGCCTTCTGATGAACACTGAAGCTTTCTTT.

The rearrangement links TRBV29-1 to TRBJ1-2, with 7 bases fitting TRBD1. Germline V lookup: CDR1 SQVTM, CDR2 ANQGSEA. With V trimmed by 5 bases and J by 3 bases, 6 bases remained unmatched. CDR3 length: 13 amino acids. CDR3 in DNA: TGCAGCGTTTTAAGAACAGGGGACTATGGCTACACCTTC. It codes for CSVLRTGDYGYTF.

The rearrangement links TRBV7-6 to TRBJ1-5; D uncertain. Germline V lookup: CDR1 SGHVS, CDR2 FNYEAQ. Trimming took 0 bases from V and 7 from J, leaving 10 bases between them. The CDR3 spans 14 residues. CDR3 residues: CASSLAVGVQPQHF. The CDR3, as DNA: TGTGCCAGCAGCTTAGCGGTTGGGGTACAGCCCCAGCATTTT.

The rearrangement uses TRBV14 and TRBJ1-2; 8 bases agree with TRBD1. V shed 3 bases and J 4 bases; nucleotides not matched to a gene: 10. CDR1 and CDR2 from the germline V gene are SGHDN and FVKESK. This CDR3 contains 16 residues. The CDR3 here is CASSQTTGVGIYGYTF. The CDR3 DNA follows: TGTGCCAGCAGCCAGACGACAGGGGTCGGCATCTATGGCTACACCTTC.

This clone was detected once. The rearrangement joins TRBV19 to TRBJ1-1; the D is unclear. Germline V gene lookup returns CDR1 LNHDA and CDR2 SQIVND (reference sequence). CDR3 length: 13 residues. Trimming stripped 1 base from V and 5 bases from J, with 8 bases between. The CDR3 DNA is TGTGCCAGTAGTATAGTCGGTGATACTGAAGCTTTCTTT. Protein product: CASSIVGDTEAFF.

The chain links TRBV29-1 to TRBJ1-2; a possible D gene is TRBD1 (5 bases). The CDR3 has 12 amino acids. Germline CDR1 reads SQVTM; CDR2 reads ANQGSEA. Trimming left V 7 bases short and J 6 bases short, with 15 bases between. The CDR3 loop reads CSAGGGLDGYTF. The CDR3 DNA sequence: TGCAGCGCCGGGGGGGGTCTTGATGGCTACACCTTC.

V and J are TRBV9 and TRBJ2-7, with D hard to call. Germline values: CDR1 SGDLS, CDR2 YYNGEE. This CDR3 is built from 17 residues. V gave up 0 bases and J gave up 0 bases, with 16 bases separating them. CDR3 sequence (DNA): TGTGCCAGCAGCGTAGGTCTGGTCGGCACGGACTCCTACGAGCAGTACTTC. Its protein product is CASSVGLVGTDSYEQYF.

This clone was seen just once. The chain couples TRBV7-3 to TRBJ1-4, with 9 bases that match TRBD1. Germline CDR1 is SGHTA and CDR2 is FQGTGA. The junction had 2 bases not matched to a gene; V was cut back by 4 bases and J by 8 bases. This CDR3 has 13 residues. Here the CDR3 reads CASSSGQGEKLFF. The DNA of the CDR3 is TGTGCCAGCAGCTCTGGACAGGGGGAAAAACTGTTTTTT.

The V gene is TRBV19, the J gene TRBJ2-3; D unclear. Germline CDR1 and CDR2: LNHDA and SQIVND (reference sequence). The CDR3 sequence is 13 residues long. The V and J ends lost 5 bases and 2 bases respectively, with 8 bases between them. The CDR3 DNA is TGTGCCAGTAGTCGCCAGGTCACAGATACGCAGTATTTT. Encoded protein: CASSRQVTDTQYF. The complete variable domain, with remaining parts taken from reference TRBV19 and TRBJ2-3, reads DGGITQSPKYLFRKEGQNVTLSCEQNLNHDAMYWYRQDPGQGLRLIYYSQIVNDFQKGDIAEGYSVSREKKESFPLTVTSAQKNPTAFYLCASSRQVTDTQYFGPGTRLTVL.

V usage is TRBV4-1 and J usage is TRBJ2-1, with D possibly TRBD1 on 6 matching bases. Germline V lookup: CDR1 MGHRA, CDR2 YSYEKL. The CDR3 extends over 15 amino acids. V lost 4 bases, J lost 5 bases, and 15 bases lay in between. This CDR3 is CASSPPLTGNNEQFF. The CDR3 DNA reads TGCGCCAGCAGCCCTCCCCTGACAGGAAACAATGAGCAGTTCTTC.